The 9 T cell receptor beta chains listed next were all sequenced from one sample in a study of regulatory T cells in long-lasting Graves disease. Regarding time point: newly diagnosed GD, antithyroid drugs for less than 3 months. Isolated PBMC RNA provided the starting material for the TCR library. HTBI primers from iRepertoire and Arm-PCR of CDR3 regions yielded the TCR beta libraries. TCRdb passed the multiplex PCR reads through MiXCR, listing each CDR3 protein once. The table includes about 500,000 distinct CDR3 sequences, roughly 16% detected once. The data were also submitted as part of a second study, on T cells in Graves' hyperthyroidism and ophthalmopathy.

Sequencing was performed on peripheral blood mononuclear cells (PBMCs), taken at new diagnosis, from a patient treated with antithyroid drugs. Receptors were obtained from a man aged 35-49 years with Graves disease.

A few counts support this clonotype. V gene TRBV7-3 combines with J gene TRBJ2-1; D call uncertain. The V gene lost 2 bases and the J gene lost 9 bases, with 11 bases spanning the gap. This CDR3 comprises 13 residues. CDR1 and CDR2 from the germline V gene are SGHTA and FQGTGA. CDR3: CASSLVKEGEQFF. CDR3 DNA: TGTGCCAGCAGCTTAGTAAAAGAAGGTGAGCAGTTCTTC.

This clonotype was seen only a few times. DNA of the CDR3: TGTGCCAGCAGCGTCCAGGGAGGGAACTCACCCCTCCACTTT. As protein: CASSVQGGNSPLHF. The chain recombines TRBV9 with TRBJ1-6; tentatively, D is TRBD1 (5 bases). Between the trimmed V and J ends, which lost 2 bases and 10 bases, there was a span of 13 bases. The CDR3 is made up of 14 amino acids. Germline assignment: CDR1 SGDLS and CDR2 YYNGEE. Drawing the rest from reference TRBV9 and TRBJ1-6, the complete variable domain is DSGVTQTPKHLITATGQRVTLRCSPRSGDLSVYWYQQSLDQGLQFLIQYYNGEERAKGNILERFSAQQFPDLHSELNLSSLELGDSALYFCASSVQGGNSPLHFGNGTRLTVT.

This clonotype came up many times. The chain recombines TRBV12-3 or TRBV12-4 with TRBJ2-4, with 11 bases matching TRBD2. This CDR3 comprises 17 residues. The J segment lost 2 bases and the V segment lost 3 bases, leaving 6 bases of the junction unmatched. The CDR3 DNA follows: TGTGCCAGCAGTTTTGGGGGGACTAGCGGAACCAAAAACATTCAGTACTTC. It translates to CASSFGGTSGTKNIQYF.

The sample holds many counts of this clonotype. The chain is built from TRBV20-1 and TRBJ2-5; weak D call: TRBD1 (6 bases). V dropped 3 bases and J dropped 4 bases, with 12 bases sitting between them. The CDR3 has 13 residues. In germline, CDR1 is DFQATT, CDR2 SNEGSKA (reference sequence). The CDR3 bases are TGCAGTGCTAGTCGTCTAGGGGGAGAGACCCAGTACTTC. This gives the protein CSASRLGGETQYF.

The chain combines TRBV5-1 with TRBJ2-1; 7 bases are a match to TRBD1. This CDR3 comprises 15 residues. Trimming removed 2 bases from V and 3 bases from J; junction bases left unmatched: 5. From germline, CDR1 is SGHRS and CDR2 YFSETQ. DNA of the CDR3: TGCGCCAGCAGCTTAGAGACAGGGTACTACAATGAGCAGTTCTTC. Translation gives CASSLETGYYNEQFF.

This chain connects TRBV20-1 to TRBJ1-5, with 10 nucleotides matching TRBD1. CDR3 length: 16 residues. Germline CDR1 DFQATT, CDR2 SNEGSKA (reference sequence). Losses at the gene ends were 4 bases for V and 4 bases for J; bases not matched to a gene: 10. The CDR3 region is CSATVPGQGSNQPQHF. CDR3 nucleotides: TGCAGTGCTACCGTTCCGGGACAGGGGTCTAATCAGCCCCAGCATTTT.

This clonotype was picked up a small number of times. The chain uses TRBV30 and TRBJ1-4; TRBD1 matches 8 bases. Germline V gene sequence: CDR1 GTSNPN, CDR2 SVGIG (reference sequence). Trimming cost V 2 bases and J 6 bases; bases outside gene matches: 14. The CDR3 consists of 17 residues. CDR3 in DNA: TGTGCCTGGAGTATGTTTCTGGGTTACAGGGGGGATGAAAAACTGTTTTTT. It codes for CAWSMFLGYRGDEKLFF.

Concerning this clonotype: It may be a read error: a sequence one base away is much more abundant. The chain has TRBV7-9 and TRBJ2-7; TRBD1 aligns across 9 bases. In germline, CDR1 is SEHNR, CDR2 FQNEAQ (reference sequence). V lost 5 bases, J lost 8 bases, and 4 bases stayed unmatched. The CDR3 is 12 residues long. The CDR3 DNA is TGTGCCAGCAGCGGGACAGGGTGGAAGCAGTACTTC. As protein: CASSGTGWKQYF.

This clonotype showed up many times. The rearrangement uses TRBV2 and TRBJ1-1; 10 bases match TRBD1. The CDR3 has 14 amino acids. The junction had 7 bases not matched to a gene; V was cut back by 7 bases and J by 5 bases. CDR1 SNHLY and CDR2 FYNNEI come from the germline V gene. The CDR3 coding sequence is TGTGCCAGCACGACAGGGGGCGAGGGAACTGAAGCTTTCTTT. Translating gives CASTTGGEGTEAFF.